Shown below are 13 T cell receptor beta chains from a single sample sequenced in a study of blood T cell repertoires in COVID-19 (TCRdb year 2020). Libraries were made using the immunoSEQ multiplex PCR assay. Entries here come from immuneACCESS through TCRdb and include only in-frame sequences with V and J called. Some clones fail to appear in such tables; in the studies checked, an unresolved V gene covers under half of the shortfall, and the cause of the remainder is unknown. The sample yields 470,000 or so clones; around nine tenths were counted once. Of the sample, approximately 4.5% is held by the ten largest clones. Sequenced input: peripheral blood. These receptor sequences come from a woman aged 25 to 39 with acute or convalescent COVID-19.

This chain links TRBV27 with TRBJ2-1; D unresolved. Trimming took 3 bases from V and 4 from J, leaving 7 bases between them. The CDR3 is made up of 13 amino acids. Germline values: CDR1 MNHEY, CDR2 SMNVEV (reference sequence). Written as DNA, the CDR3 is TGTGCCAGCAGTTTGAGCGTTTACAATGAGCAGTTCTTC. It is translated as CASSLSVYNEQFF.

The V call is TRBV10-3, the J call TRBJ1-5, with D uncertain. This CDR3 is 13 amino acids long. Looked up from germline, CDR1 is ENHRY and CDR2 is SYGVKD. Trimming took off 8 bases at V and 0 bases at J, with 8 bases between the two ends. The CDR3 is CAIADFSNQPQHF. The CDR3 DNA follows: TGTGCCATCGCGGACTTTAGCAATCAGCCCCAGCATTTT.

The CDR3 loop is CASSLTPDRGYEQYF. Here the CDR3 DNA reads TGCGCCAGCAGCTTGACACCGGACAGGGGCTACGAGCAGTACTTC. V gene TRBV5-1 combines with J gene TRBJ2-7; the match to TRBD1 covers 9 bases. V shed 1 base and J 3 bases; nucleotides not matched to a gene: 5. Germline V lookup: CDR1 SGHRS, CDR2 YFSETQ. The CDR3 has 15 residues.

The chain's CDR3 is CSVTLSGTGVYEQYF. CDR3 sequence (DNA): TGCAGCGTTACACTTTCCGGGACAGGGGTGTACGAGCAGTACTTC. The V and J genes are TRBV29-1 and TRBJ2-7; 10 nucleotides agree with TRBD1. This CDR3 spans 15 amino acids. J gave up 4 bases and V 5 bases, and 11 bases lay outside the gene matches. Germline CDR1 reads SQVTM; CDR2 reads ANQGSEA.

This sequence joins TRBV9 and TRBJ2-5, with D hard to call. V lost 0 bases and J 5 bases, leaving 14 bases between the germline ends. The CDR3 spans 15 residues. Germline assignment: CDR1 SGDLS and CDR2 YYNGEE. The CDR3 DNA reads TGTGCCAGCAGCGTAGAAGGCACCCTCGGGGAGACCCAGTACTTC. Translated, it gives CASSVEGTLGETQYF.

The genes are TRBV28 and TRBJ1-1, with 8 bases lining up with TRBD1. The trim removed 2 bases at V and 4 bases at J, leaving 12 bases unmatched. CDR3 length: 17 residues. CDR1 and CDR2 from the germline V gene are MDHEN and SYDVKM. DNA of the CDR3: TGTGCCAGCAGTTTACCCGGGACAGGCCCCCTTCTCACTGAAGCTTTCTTT. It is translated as CASSLPGTGPLLTEAFF. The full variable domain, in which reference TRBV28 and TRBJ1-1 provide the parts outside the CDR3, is DVKVTQSSRYLVKRTGEKVFLECVQDMDHENMFWYRQDPGLGLRLIYFSYDVKMKEKGDIPEGYSVSREKKERFSLILESASTNQTSMYLCASSLPGTGPLLTEAFFGQGTRLTVV.

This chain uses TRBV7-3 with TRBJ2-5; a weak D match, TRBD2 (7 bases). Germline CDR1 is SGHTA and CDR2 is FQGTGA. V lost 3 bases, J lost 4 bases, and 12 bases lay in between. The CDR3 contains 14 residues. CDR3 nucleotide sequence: TGTGCCAGCAGCTTTGGGGGGGCCTTAGAGACCCAGTACTTC. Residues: CASSFGGALETQYF. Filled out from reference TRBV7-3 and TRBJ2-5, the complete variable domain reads GAGVSQTPSNKVTEKGKYVELRCDPISGHTALYWYRQSLGQGPEFLIYFQGTGAADDSGLPNDRFFAVRPEGSVSTLKIQRTERGDSAVYLCASSFGGALETQYFGPGTRLLVL.

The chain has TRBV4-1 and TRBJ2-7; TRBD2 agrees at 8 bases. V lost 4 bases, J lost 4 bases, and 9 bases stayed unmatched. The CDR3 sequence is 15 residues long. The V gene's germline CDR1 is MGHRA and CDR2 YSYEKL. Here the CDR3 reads CASSPTWRGAYEQYF. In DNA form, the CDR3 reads TGCGCCAGCAGCCCCACGTGGCGGGGGGCTTACGAGCAGTACTTC.

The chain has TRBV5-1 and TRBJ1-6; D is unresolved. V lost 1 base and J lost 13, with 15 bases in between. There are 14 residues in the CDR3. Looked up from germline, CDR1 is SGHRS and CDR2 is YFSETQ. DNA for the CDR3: TGCGCCAGCAGCTTGAGCGGACCACCGTCGCCCCTCCACTTT. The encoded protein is CASSLSGPPSPLHF.

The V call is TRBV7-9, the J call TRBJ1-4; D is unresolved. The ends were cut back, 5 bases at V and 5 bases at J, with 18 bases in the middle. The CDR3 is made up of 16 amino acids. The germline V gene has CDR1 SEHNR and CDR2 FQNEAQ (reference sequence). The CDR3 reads CASSEGTRGSNEKLFF. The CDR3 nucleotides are TGTGCCAGCAGCGAGGGAACACGGGGTTCGAATGAAAAACTGTTTTTT.

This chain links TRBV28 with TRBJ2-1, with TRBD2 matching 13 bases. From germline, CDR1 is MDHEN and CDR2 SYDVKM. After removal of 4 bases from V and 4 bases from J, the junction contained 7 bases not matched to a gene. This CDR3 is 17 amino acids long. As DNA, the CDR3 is TGTGCCAGCAGTTGGACTAGCGGGAGACTACTGTACAATGAGCAGTTCTTC. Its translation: CASSWTSGRLLYNEQFF. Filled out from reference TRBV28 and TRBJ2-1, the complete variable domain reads DVKVTQSSRYLVKRTGEKVFLECVQDMDHENMFWYRQDPGLGLRLIYFSYDVKMKEKGDIPEGYSVSREKKERFSLILESASTNQTSMYLCASSWTSGRLLYNEQFFGPGTRLTVL.

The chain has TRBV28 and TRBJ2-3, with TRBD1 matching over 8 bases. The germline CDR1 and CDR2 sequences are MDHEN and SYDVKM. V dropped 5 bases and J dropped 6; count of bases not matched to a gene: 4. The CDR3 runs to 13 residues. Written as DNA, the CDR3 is TGTGCCAGCAGTCTACAGGGGGGTGATACGCAGTATTTT. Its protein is CASSLQGGDTQYF.

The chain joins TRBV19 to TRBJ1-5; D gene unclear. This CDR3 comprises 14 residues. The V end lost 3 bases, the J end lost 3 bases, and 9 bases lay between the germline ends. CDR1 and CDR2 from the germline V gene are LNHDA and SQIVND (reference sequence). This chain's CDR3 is CASSMWQINQPQHF. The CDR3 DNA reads TGTGCCAGTAGTATGTGGCAGATCAATCAGCCCCAGCATTTT. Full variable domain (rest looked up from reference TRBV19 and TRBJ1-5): DGGITQSPKYLFRKEGQNVTLSCEQNLNHDAMYWYRQDPGQGLRLIYYSQIVNDFQKGDIAEGYSVSREKKESFPLTVTSAQKNPTAFYLCASSMWQINQPQHFGDGTRLSIL.